This passage covers 23 T cell receptor beta chains from one sample sequenced in a study of blood T cell repertoires in COVID-19. Here immunoSEQ multiplex PCR was the method, and the copy in TCRdb shows in-frame clones only, minus some. The sample includes 350,000 to 550,000 clones, about 85% seen only once; the top ten take approximately 2%. The sequenced material came from PBMCs or T cells enriched from blood (not recorded which). These receptors were collected from a woman between 18 and 30 years old with acute COVID-19.

The chain couples TRBV27 to TRBJ1-6; D remains unclear. V was trimmed by 6 bases and J by 6 bases, leaving 12 bases between them. This CDR3 has 14 residues. The germline CDR1 and CDR2 sequences are MNHEY and SMNVEV (reference sequence). DNA for the CDR3: TGTGCCAGCAGCCCCATGCGGAGTAATTCACCCCTCCACTTT. This encodes CASSPMRSNSPLHF.

The chain has TRBV3-1 (or the pseudogene TRBV3-2) and TRBJ2-1, with 8 bases fitting TRBD2. Per the germline V gene, CDR1 is LGHDT and CDR2 is YNNKEL (reference sequence). The CDR3 is made up of 15 amino acids. V shed 4 bases and J 5 bases; nucleotides not matched to a gene: 7. CDR3 sequence: CASSPPLAGDNEQFF. DNA of the CDR3: TGTGCCAGCAGCCCCCCTCTAGCGGGTGACAATGAGCAGTTCTTC.

The genes are TRBV19 and TRBJ1-2, with a weak D call TRBD1 (5 bases). CDR1 is LNHDA, CDR2 SQIVND, per germline (reference sequence). The CDR3 has 12 residues. The germline V and J ends were trimmed by 10 bases and 6 bases, with 15 bases remaining between them. CDR3 amino acids: CAIRGGANGYTF. Here the CDR3 DNA reads TGTGCCATTAGAGGAGGGGCCAATGGCTACACCTTC.

The chain joins TRBV11-2 to TRBJ2-2, with unresolved D. Trimming stripped 0 bases from V and 6 bases from J, with 11 bases between. Germline assignment: CDR1 SGHAT and CDR2 FQNNGV. The CDR3 covers 15 residues. The CDR3 DNA follows: TGTGCCAGCAGCTTAGATCGCGCCATCCCCGGGGAGCTGTTTTTT. Its protein is CASSLDRAIPGELFF.

This clone was seen a single time. The chain employs TRBV7-2 and TRBJ1-6; D not resolved. Germline V gene lookup returns CDR1 SGHTA and CDR2 FQGNSA. V lost 2 bases to trimming and J lost 10 bases, with 21 bases between them. The length of the CDR3 is 17 residues. The CDR3 nucleotides read TGTGCCAGCAGCTTAACCCAGGTAGATGTCGTTAAGTCACCCCTCCACTTT. It is translated as CASSLTQVDVVKSPLHF. The whole variable domain, filled in from reference TRBV7-2 and TRBJ1-6, reads GAGVSQSPSNKVTEKGKDVELRCDPISGHTALYWYRQSLGQGLEFLIYFQGNSAPDKSGLPSDRFSAERTGGSVSTLTIQRTQQEDSAVYLCASSLTQVDVVKSPLHFGNGTRLTVT.

The V gene is TRBV2, the J gene TRBJ2-1, with D possibly matching TRBD1 (5 bases). The CDR3 runs to 14 residues. Between the trimmed V and J ends, which lost 3 bases and 8 bases, there was a span of 14 bases. CDR1 SNHLY and CDR2 FYNNEI come from the germline V gene. CDR3 in DNA: TGTGCCAGCAGTGAGATTGGGGAAGGGGATGAGCAGTTCTTC. Translating it yields CASSEIGEGDEQFF.

Turning to this clone: In the same sample, other DNA sequences code for this CDR3. This chain connects TRBV6-5 to TRBJ1-2; a possible D gene is TRBD1 (5 bases). The V end was cut by 4 bases, the J end by 1 base, with 7 bases between. In germline, CDR1 is MNHEY, CDR2 SVGAGI. This CDR3 comprises 13 residues. CDR3 region: CASSSDSNYGYTF. The CDR3, as DNA: TGTGCCAGCAGTTCCGACAGTAACTATGGCTACACCTTC.

The chain combines TRBV7-3 with TRBJ2-1, with 11 nucleotides matching TRBD2. CDR3 length: 15 residues. The V and J ends lost 4 bases and 7 bases, in that order; junction bases with no gene match: 6. Looked up from germline, CDR1 is SGHTA and CDR2 is FQGTGA. CDR3 coding DNA: TGTGCCAGCAGCTCGGGACTAGCGGTGACTAATGAGCAGTTCTTC. Its translation is CASSSGLAVTNEQFF.

The J gene is TRBJ2-2, the V gene TRBV11-2; 8 bases align to TRBD1. Germline CDR1 is SGHAT and CDR2 is FQNNGV. The CDR3 has 16 amino acids. V shed 5 bases and J 3 bases; nucleotides not matched to a gene: 8. In DNA form, the CDR3 reads TGTGCCAGCAGCATAACAGGGGGGTTACACACCGGGGAGCTGTTTTTT. This translates into CASSITGGLHTGELFF.

The chain uses TRBV7-9 and TRBJ2-1, with TRBD2 as a possible D gene (5 bases). Germline CDR1 reads SEHNR; CDR2 reads FQNEAQ (reference sequence). Trimming removed 3 bases at V and 9 bases at J, with 9 bases between. The CDR3 runs to 12 residues. Here the CDR3 reads CASSFGVAEQFF. The CDR3 nucleotides read TGTGCCAGCAGCTTCGGGGTTGCTGAGCAGTTCTTC.

The chain joins TRBV5-5 to TRBJ1-5; weak D call: TRBD1 (5 bases). The CDR3 contains 15 residues. Trimming shortened V by 4 bases and J by 0 bases, and 11 bases separated the two germline ends. CDR1 and CDR2 from the germline V gene are SGHKS and YYEKEE (reference sequence). Here the CDR3 reads CASSPWGPSNQPQHF. Here the CDR3 DNA reads TGTGCCAGCAGCCCTTGGGGCCCTAGCAATCAGCCCCAGCATTTT.

The rearrangement uses TRBV19 and TRBJ1-1; 7 bases agree with TRBD1. The germline gives CDR1 LNHDA, CDR2 SQIVND (reference sequence). The CDR3 is 14 amino acids. Germline trimming cut 2 bases from V and 1 base from J; bases unmatched to any gene: 1. CDR3 DNA sequence: TGTGCCAGTAGTATATGGACAGGGAACACTGAAGCTTTCTTT. Amino acid sequence: CASSIWTGNTEAFF.

V gene TRBV27 combines with J gene TRBJ2-7; D is undetermined. This CDR3 is 11 amino acids long. The germline V and J ends were trimmed by 7 bases and 2 bases, with 6 bases remaining between them. Looked up from germline, CDR1 is MNHEY and CDR2 is SMNVEV (reference sequence). The CDR3 is CASILPYEQYF. The CDR3 DNA follows: TGTGCCAGCATCCTCCCCTACGAGCAGTACTTC.

This chain links TRBV25-1 with TRBJ2-1; the match to TRBD1 covers 9 bases. Germline V gene sequence: CDR1 MGHDK, CDR2 SYGVNS. CDR3 length: 15 residues. V was clipped by 6 bases and J by 7 bases; unmatched bases: 10. The CDR3 protein is CASRMGTGKMNEQFF. The DNA of the CDR3 is TGTGCCAGCAGGATGGGGACAGGGAAAATGAATGAGCAGTTCTTC. Looking up the rest from reference TRBV25-1 and TRBJ2-1 gives the full variable domain: EADIYQTPRYLVIGTGKKITLECSQTMGHDKMYWYQQDPGMELHLIHYSYGVNSTEKGDLSSESTVSRIRTEHFPLTLESARPSHTSQYLCASRMGTGKMNEQFFGPGTRLTVL.

The CDR3 region has the DNA TGTGCCAGCAGTCCTACCGGGACAGGGGGGCCAGCTTTCTTT. Its translation is CASSPTGTGGPAFF. The genes are TRBV6-5 and TRBJ1-1, with TRBD1 matching over 11 bases. Germline loops: CDR1 MNHEY, CDR2 SVGAGI. The CDR3 runs 14 residues. Trimming at V came to 5 bases and at J to 10 bases, leaving 9 bases not matched to a gene.

The chain links TRBV21-1 to TRBJ2-7; the tabulated D call, TRBD1, remains unverified against the DNA. TRBV21-1 represents a pseudogene. The CDR3 has 13 amino acids. As DNA, the CDR3 is TGTGCCAGCCGACCTGACAGGGGATACGAGCAGTACTTC. This translates into CASRPDRGYEQYF.

This clone was picked up a small number of times. This rearrangement joins TRBV3-1 (or the pseudogene TRBV3-2) to TRBJ1-3; maybe TRBD1 (6 bases). Germline lookup yields CDR1 LGHDT and CDR2 YNNKEL (reference sequence). With 1 base removed from V and 8 bases from J, the gap between germline ends came to 9 bases. The CDR3 is made up of 13 amino acids. The CDR3 DNA is TGTGCCAGCAGCCAAGTCAGGGGACACACCATATATTTT. Translating gives CASSQVRGHTIYF.

The chain carries TRBV5-6 and TRBJ2-7, with 10 bases identical to TRBD1. Germline V gene data show CDR1 as SGHDT and CDR2 as YYEEEE. This CDR3 comprises 15 residues. With 5 bases clipped from V and 6 bases from J, the junction kept 11 bases outside the gene matches. The CDR3: CASSPTGGRRIEQYF. Written as DNA, the CDR3 is TGTGCCAGCAGTCCGACAGGGGGCCGTAGGATCGAGCAGTACTTC.

The chain recombines TRBV5-1 with TRBJ1-3; D not resolved. The CDR3 loop spans 15 amino acids. V was shortened by 0 bases and J by 0 bases, with 7 bases between the two germline ends. The germline gives CDR1 SGHRS, CDR2 YFSETQ. DNA of the CDR3: TGCGCCAGCAGCTTGGTCGGGGACTCTGGAAACACCATATATTTT. This gives the protein CASSLVGDSGNTIYF. Using reference TRBV5-1 and TRBJ1-3 for the parts outside the CDR3, the full variable domain is KAGVTQTPRYLIKTRGQQVTLSCSPISGHRSVSWYQQTPGQGLQFLFEYFSETQRNKGNFPGRFSGRQFSNSRSEMNVSTLELGDSALYLCASSLVGDSGNTIYFGEGSWLTVV.

The rearrangement uses TRBV25-1 and TRBJ2-5, with a possible D match to TRBD1 (6 bases). This CDR3 is built from 15 residues. V gave up 2 bases and J gave up 3 bases, with 13 bases separating them. The V gene's germline CDR1 is MGHDK and CDR2 SYGVNS. CDR3 sequence reads: CASSEDRTREETQYF. The CDR3 DNA reads TGTGCCAGCAGTGAAGACAGGACCAGGGAAGAGACCCAGTACTTC.

V is TRBV28 and J is TRBJ2-5; TRBD1 is a possible D gene (6 bases). The germline CDR1 and CDR2 sequences are MDHEN and SYDVKM. This CDR3 is 15 amino acids long. V was pared by 5 bases and J by 5 bases, with 18 bases between. The CDR3 bases are TGTGCCAGCAGTACCGCGGACAGACTGTGGGAGACCCAGTACTTC. Translated: CASSTADRLWETQYF.

The chain is built from TRBV24-1 and TRBJ2-4; 9 bases are a match to TRBD1. Germline V gene data show CDR1 as KGHDR and CDR2 as SFDVKD. This CDR3 region has 14 residues. V gave up 6 bases and J gave up 7 bases; unmatched junction bases: 6. The CDR3 DNA is TGTGCCACCAGTCCGGGACAGGGTTTGAACATTCAGTACTTC. It specifies CATSPGQGLNIQYF.

The chain couples TRBV18 to TRBJ2-7; 7 bases map to TRBD1. The CDR3 consists of 16 residues. The germline gives CDR1 KGHSH, CDR2 LQKENI. Trimming cost V 4 bases and J 0 bases; bases outside gene matches: 9. CDR3 amino acids: CASSLTRRDSSYEQYF. The CDR3 DNA reads as TGTGCCAGCTCACTAACTCGCCGGGACAGCTCCTACGAGCAGTACTTC.